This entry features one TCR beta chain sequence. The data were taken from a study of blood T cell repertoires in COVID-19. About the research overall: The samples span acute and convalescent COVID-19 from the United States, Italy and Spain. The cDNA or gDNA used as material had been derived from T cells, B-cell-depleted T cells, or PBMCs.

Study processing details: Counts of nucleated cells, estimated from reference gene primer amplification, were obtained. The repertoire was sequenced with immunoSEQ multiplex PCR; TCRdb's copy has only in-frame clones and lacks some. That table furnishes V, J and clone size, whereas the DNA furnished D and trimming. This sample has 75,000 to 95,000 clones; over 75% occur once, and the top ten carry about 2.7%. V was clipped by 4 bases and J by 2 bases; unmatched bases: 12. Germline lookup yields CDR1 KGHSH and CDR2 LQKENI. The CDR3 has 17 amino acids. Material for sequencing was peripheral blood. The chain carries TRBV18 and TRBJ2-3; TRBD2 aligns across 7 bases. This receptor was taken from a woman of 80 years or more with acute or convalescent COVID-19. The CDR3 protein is CASSRPGGSSFTDTQYF. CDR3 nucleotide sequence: TGTGCCAGCTCACGTCCCGGGGGGTCTTCATTCACAGATACGCAGTATTTT.